This TCR beta chain was sequenced in a study of CD8 T cells in ankylosing spondylitis. Study observations and caveats: According to the report, clones linked to the disease were significantly enriched in matched synovial fluid samples taken from ankylosing spondylitis patients. For ankylosing spondylitis blood, a TCR beta motif of 7 to 9 highly homologous variants appeared characteristic. Within peripheral blood, clones linked to disease were CD8+ and relatively rare.

Libraries for TCR beta were made by quantitative 5'-RACE with molecular barcodes. TCRdb reanalysed the 5' RACE reads using MiXCR and keeps one entry per CDR3 protein. The sample records about 130,000 distinct CDR3 sequences, 17% being singletons. The CDR3 extends over 15 amino acids. Germline V gives CDR1 SGHVS, CDR2 FQNEAQ. V shed 4 bases and J 2 bases; nucleotides not matched to a gene: 4. As to this clonotype: Its cognate antigen is unknown.

The material sequenced was blood, either unsorted or a sorted T cell fraction (not recorded which). This TCR derives from a male donor with ankylosing spondylitis. This chain links TRBV7-8 with TRBJ2-5; 10 positions agree with TRBD2. CDR3 bases: TGTGCCAGCAGCTCTTATAGCGGGAGGCAAGAGACCCAGTACTTC. Amino acid sequence: CASSSYSGRQETQYF.